This is a list of T cell receptor beta chains from one sample in a study of cytomegalovirus exposure and HLA in healthy donors. Sequencing used immunoSEQ multiplex PCR; TCRdb keeps in-frame clones, though not all of them. The sample records more than 85,000 clones, 76% being singletons. Source material: PBMCs. All receptors come from a man younger than 45 in good health and CMV-seropositive. The CDR3 runs from the conserved cysteine through the conserved F or W. D genes are given only for firm matches. The size field is filled for only some rows; it gives once, few, many or a size class.

clone_size	d_call	j_call	v_call	cdr3_nt	cdr3_aa
few	TRBD1	TRBJ2-1	TRBV6-5	TGTGCCAGCAGCCAAGGCGGGACAGGGTACAATGAGCAGTTCTTC	CASSQGGTGYNEQFF
-	-	TRBJ2-7	TRBV6-5	TGTGCCAGCAGGTCACCAACTACTTACGAGCAGTACTTC	CASRSPTTYEQYF
-	TRBD1	TRBJ1-5	TRBV2	TGTGCCAGCAGTGAAGGGACAGGGGCCCCCAAGCCCCAGCATTTT	CASSEGTGAPKPQHF
-	TRBD1	TRBJ1-5	TRBV7-2	TGTGCCAGCAGCTGGAATACAGGGGGAGTTCAGCCCCAGCATTTT	CASSWNTGGVQPQHF
few	TRBD2	TRBJ2-1	TRBV10-1	TGCGCCAGCAGTGAGTCGAGCGGGGGGCCCAAGTATGAGCAGTTCTTC	CASSESSGGPKYEQFF
few	-	TRBJ1-1	TRBV19	TGTGCCAGTAGTATAGTCAATGAAGCTTTCTTT	CASSIVNEAFF
few	TRBD1	TRBJ2-7	TRBV5-1	TGCGCCAGCAGCGCCAGACAGGGCCAAGAGCAGTACTTC	CASSARQGQEQYF
-	-	TRBJ2-3	TRBV4-3	TGCGCCAGCAGCCAAGAATATAGGGAGGCAGATACGCAGTATTTT	CASSQEYREADTQYF
-	TRBD1	TRBJ1-2	TRBV28	TGTGCCAGCAGATCCGGGACAGGGAGGGCGAGCTATGGCTACACCTTC	CASRSGTGRASYGYTF
few	-	TRBJ1-2	TRBV6-6	TGTGCCAGCAGTTATTCCGGGACAAATGGCTACACCTTC	CASSYSGTNGYTF
-	-	TRBJ1-1	TRBV4-3	TGCGCCAGCAGCCAGCTAGGAAACACTGAAGCTTTCTTT	CASSQLGNTEAFF
-	-	TRBJ2-1	TRBV9	TGTGCCAGCAGCGTAGAAGCCACGGTGGAGCAGTTCTTC	CASSVEATVEQFF
-	-	TRBJ2-7	TRBV25-1	TGTGCCAGCAGTGGGAGGGGAGGTCCTGGGGTCGAGCAGTACTTC	CASSGRGGPGVEQYF
-	TRBD1	TRBJ1-3	TRBV30	TGTGCCTGGAGTGTATGGGACAGGGTTTCCGGAAACACCATATATTTT	CAWSVWDRVSGNTIYF
few	-	TRBJ1-2	TRBV19	TGTGCCAGTACGCCGGAACCCGGGGAAGACTATGGCTACACCTTC	CASTPEPGEDYGYTF
-	TRBD1	TRBJ2-7	TRBV11-2	TGTGCCAGCAGCGCGTTGACAGGGGCCGCCTACGAGCAGTACTTC	CASSALTGAAYEQYF
-	-	TRBJ1-4	TRBV5-1	TGCGCCAGCAGCCCCCAGGATCTTAATGAAAAACTGTTTTTT	CASSPQDLNEKLFF
-	-	TRBJ2-7	TRBV7-9	TGTGCCAGCAGCTTAGGCGTTGAGGCAGCAGACGAGCAGTACTTC	CASSLGVEAADEQYF
few	TRBD1	TRBJ1-6	TRBV4-1	TGCGCCAGCAGCCTAGGGACAGATTCACCCCTCCACTTT	CASSLGTDSPLHF
-	-	TRBJ1-5	TRBV28	TGTGCCAGCAGGGGGGCAGAGAGTTATAGCAATCAGCCCCAGCATTTT	CASRGAESYSNQPQHF
-	-	TRBJ1-5	TRBV19	TGTGCCAGTACCCTATACTTAGACAGGCAATATAGCAATCAGCCCCAGCATTTT	CASTLYLDRQYSNQPQHF
-	-	TRBJ2-4	TRBV6-5	TGTGCCAGCAGTTACTCACTAGCCGGTGGGGACATTCAGTACTTC	CASSYSLAGGDIQYF
-	TRBD2	TRBJ2-5	TRBV19	TGTGCCAGTAGACCGGGGGGCGGGGGGGAACCTTTACAAGAGACCCAGTACTTC	CASRPGGGGEPLQETQYF
once	-	TRBJ1-6	TRBV7-8	TGTGCCAGCAGCTTCGCGGCAACCAGCGGTTCACCCCTCCACTTT	CASSFAATSGSPLHF
once	-	TRBJ2-7	TRBV7-9	TGTGCCAGCAAGAGACAGGGAGGCCCTCTCGACGAGCAGTACTTC	CASKRQGGPLDEQYF
-	TRBD2	TRBJ2-5	TRBV15	TGTGCCACCAGCAGGAGGGGATGGGGACTAGCGGGGGAGACTCAGACCCAGTACTTC	CATSRRGWGLAGETQTQYF
-	TRBD1	TRBJ1-1	TRBV28	TGTGCCAGCAGACTCTTAGACAGGGAAAACACTGAAGCTTTCTTT	CASRLLDRENTEAFF
-	-	TRBJ1-1	TRBV10-2	TGCGCCAGCAGGCTCACTGTCACTGAAGCTTTCTTT	CASRLTVTEAFF
-	TRBD2	TRBJ2-3	TRBV27	TGTGCCAGCAGACGGCGGGGGGGCGTAGATACGCAGTATTTT	CASRRRGGVDTQYF
-	-	TRBJ2-2	TRBV7-2	TGTGCCAGCAGTCTAGTCGTAGGGTTGAGAGGGCCCGGGGAGCTGTTTTTT	CASSLVVGLRGPGELFF
-	TRBD1	TRBJ2-3	TRBV10-1	TGCGCCAGCAGTGAGTCGACAGGGCTGAGGAGCACAGATACGCAGTATTTT	CASSESTGLRSTDTQYF
few	TRBD2	TRBJ2-1	TRBV11-3	TGTGCCAGCAGCCGAAACGCCATAGCGGGGGGAAGCTCCTACAATGAGCAGTTCTTC	CASSRNAIAGGSSYNEQFF
-	TRBD2	TRBJ2-3	TRBV11-3	TGTGCCAGCAGCCTAGCGGGGGTCACAGATACGCAGTATTTT	CASSLAGVTDTQYF
-	TRBD1	TRBJ1-2	TRBV29-1	TGCAGCGTTGAATTGGGACAGTCTAACTATGGCTACACCTTC	CSVELGQSNYGYTF
-	-	TRBJ1-1	TRBV4-1	TGCGCCAGCAGCCAGAATACAGGGAGTGAAGCTTTCTTT	CASSQNTGSEAFF
few	-	TRBJ2-1	TRBV7-9	TGTGCCAGCAGCTTAGCGGCCGTTTACAATGAGCAGTTCTTC	CASSLAAVYNEQFF
-	-	TRBJ2-3	TRBV5-6	TGTGCCAGCAGCTTGAGAGGGGGGGCCGGGGATACGCAGTATTTT	CASSLRGGAGDTQYF
few	-	TRBJ1-6	TRBV7-9	TGTGCCAGCAGCAAAGACAGTGCACCCCTCCACTTT	CASSKDSAPLHF
once	TRBD2	TRBJ2-7	TRBV7-2	TGTGCCAGCAGCGCGACTAGCGGACCCTACGAGCAGTACTTC	CASSATSGPYEQYF
-	-	TRBJ1-4	TRBV4-1	TGCGCCAGCAGCCAGATAGCGAAGAGGACAGTTAATGAAAAACTGTTTTTT	CASSQIAKRTVNEKLFF
-	-	TRBJ1-1	TRBV14	TGTGCCAGCAGCCAGCTAGGCAGGGCCACTGAAGCTTTCTTT	CASSQLGRATEAFF
-	-	TRBJ1-1	TRBV5-1	TGCGCCAGCACGACGGGGACTTTTACAGGTAACATGAACACTGAAGCTTTCTTT	CASTTGTFTGNMNTEAFF
once	TRBD1	TRBJ1-2	TRBV7-2	TGTGCCAGCAGCTCCCAACCCGGACAGGGGGCCTCTATAGGCTATGGCTACACCTTC	CASSSQPGQGASIGYGYTF
-	-	TRBJ2-1	TRBV7-6	TGTGCCAGCAGCTTACGGGACTTGAGCTATGAGCAGTTCTTC	CASSLRDLSYEQFF
-	-	TRBJ1-5	TRBV27	TGTGCCAGCCAGAAAGCACAGGGTGTAGGCCAGCCCCAGCATTTT	CASQKAQGVGQPQHF
-	-	TRBJ2-7	TRBV7-2	TGTGCCAGCAGCTTAGATGGCGGCAGCATCTACGAGCAGTACTTC	CASSLDGGSIYEQYF
-	-	TRBJ1-4	TRBV11-3	TGTGCCAGCAGCTCCACAAATGAAAAACTGTTTTTT	CASSSTNEKLFF
-	TRBD1	TRBJ1-1	TRBV30	TGTGCCTGGAGTCGACTGACAGGGAGCGCTTTCTTT	CAWSRLTGSAFF
-	-	TRBJ2-2	TRBV2	TGTGCCACACAGGGAGTCGTAAACACCGGGGAGCTGTTTTTT	CATQGVVNTGELFF
-	TRBD1	TRBJ1-2	TRBV7-2	TGTGCCAGCAGCTTAGTGGACCCGGGACAGGGAGGACTTTTTGGCTACACCTTC	CASSLVDPGQGGLFGYTF